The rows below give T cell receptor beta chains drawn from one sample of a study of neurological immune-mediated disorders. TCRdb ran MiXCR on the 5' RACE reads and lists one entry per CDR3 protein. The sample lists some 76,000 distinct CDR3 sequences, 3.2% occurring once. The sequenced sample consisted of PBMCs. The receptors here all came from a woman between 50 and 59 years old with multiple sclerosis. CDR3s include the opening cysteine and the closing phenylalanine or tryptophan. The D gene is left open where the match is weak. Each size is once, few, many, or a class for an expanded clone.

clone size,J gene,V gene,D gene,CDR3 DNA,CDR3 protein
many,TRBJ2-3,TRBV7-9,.,TGTGCCAGCAGCCGGGACTCCTGGCTGGGCACAGATACGCAGTATTTT,CASSRDSWLGTDTQYF
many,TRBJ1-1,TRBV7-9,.,TGTGCCAGCAGCCACAACCCTGAAGCTTTCTTT,CASSHNPEAFF
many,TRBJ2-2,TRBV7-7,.,TGTGCTAGCAGCTTTAATAATGGGGAGCTGTTTTTT,CASSFNNGELFF
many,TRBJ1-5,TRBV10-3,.,TGTGCCATCAGTGACCCCCGGGAGGGCCTTAGCAATCAGCCCCAGCATTTT,CAISDPREGLSNQPQHF
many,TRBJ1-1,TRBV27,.,TGTGCCAGCAGTCCGGGGCCGCTGGGCACTGAAGCTTTCTTT,CASSPGPLGTEAFF
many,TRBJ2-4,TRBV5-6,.,TGTGCCAGCAGCTCGCCGTCTGAAAACATTCAGTACTTC,CASSSPSENIQYF
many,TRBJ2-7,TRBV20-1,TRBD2,TGCAGTGCTAGAGGAGATAGGACGGGAGGGTCCCTCTCCTACGAGCAGTACTTC,CSARGDRTGGSLSYEQYF
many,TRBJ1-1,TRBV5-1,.,TGCGCCAGCAGCTCGTGGGGACACCAGAACACTGAAGCTTTCTTT,CASSSWGHQNTEAFF
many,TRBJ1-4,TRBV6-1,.,TGTGCCAGCAGTCCGGATGAAAAACTGTTTTTT,CASSPDEKLFF
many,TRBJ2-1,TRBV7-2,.,TGTGCCAGCAGCTTACTTGGCGCGAGCTCCTACAATGAGCAGTTCTTC,CASSLLGASSYNEQFF
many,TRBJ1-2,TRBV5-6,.,TGTGCCAGCACTCTATACGGGATGGGGGCTGACTATGGCTACACCTTC,CASTLYGMGADYGYTF
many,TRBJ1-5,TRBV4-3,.,TGCGCCAGCAGCCAAGGGTACACCGATAGCAATCAGCCCCAGCATTTT,CASSQGYTDSNQPQHF
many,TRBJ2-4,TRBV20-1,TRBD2,TGCAGTGCTAAAAGCGGGGTGGCCAAAAACATTCAGTACTTC,CSAKSGVAKNIQYF
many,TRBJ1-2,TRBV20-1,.,TGCAGTGCCCCCCCCGGGGGAGGCAGCTATGGCTACACCTTC,CSAPPGGGSYGYTF
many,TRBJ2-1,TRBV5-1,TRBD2,TGCGCCAGCAGCTTGGCAACTAGCGGAAACAATGAGCAGTTCTTC,CASSLATSGNNEQFF
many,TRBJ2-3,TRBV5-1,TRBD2,TGCGCCAGCAGCTTGGTAGCGGGAGGCATACGGGATACGCAGTATTTT,CASSLVAGGIRDTQYF
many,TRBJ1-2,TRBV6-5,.,TGTGCCAGCAGCAGCCTCTATGGCTACACCTTC,CASSSLYGYTF
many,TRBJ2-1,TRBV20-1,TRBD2,TGCAGTGTTTCCGGGACTAGCGGGAGCAATGAGCAGTTCTTC,CSVSGTSGSNEQFF
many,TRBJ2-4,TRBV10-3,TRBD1,TGTGCCAGCAGCAGGGGGCAGGATGGCAAAAACATTCAGTACTTC,CASSRGQDGKNIQYF
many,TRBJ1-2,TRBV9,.,TGTGCCAGCAGCGGGCTTGGGGGGAGTGGCTACACCTTC,CASSGLGGSGYTF
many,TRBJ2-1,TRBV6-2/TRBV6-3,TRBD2,TGTGCCAGCAGTCGTACGACTAGCGGGGGGTTTTACAATGAGCAGTTCTTC,CASSRTTSGGFYNEQFF
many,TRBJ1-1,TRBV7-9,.,TGTGCCAGCAGCTCCAGCATGAACACTGAAGCTTTCTTT,CASSSSMNTEAFF
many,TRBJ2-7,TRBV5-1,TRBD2,TGCGCCAGCAGCTTGGAGGCTAGCGGGGGCTACGAGCAGTACTTC,CASSLEASGGYEQYF
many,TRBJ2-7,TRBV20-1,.,TGCAGTGCTAGACTAGCCGGGACACGCGAGCAGTACTTC,CSARLAGTREQYF
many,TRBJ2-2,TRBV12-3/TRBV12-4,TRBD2,TGTGCCAGCCAACTAGCGGGGGTCATCACCGGGGAGCTGTTTTTT,CASQLAGVITGELFF
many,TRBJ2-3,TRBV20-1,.,TGCAGTGCTAGAAGTCGCGAATATCCACATACGCAGTATTTT,CSARSREYPHTQYF
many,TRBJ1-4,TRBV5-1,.,TGCGCCAGCAGCTTGGGGGCAGGGGCCTTTGAAAAACTGTTTTTT,CASSLGAGAFEKLFF
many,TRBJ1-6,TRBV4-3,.,TGCGCCAGCAGCCAAGATGCTGAGTCACCCCTCCACTTT,CASSQDAESPLHF
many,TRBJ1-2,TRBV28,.,TGTGCCAGCAGTCTACCCCCCGGATGGGGAGATAACTATGGCTACACCTTC,CASSLPPGWGDNYGYTF
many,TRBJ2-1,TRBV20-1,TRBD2,TGCAGTGCTAGGAATCTAGCGGCTTCCTACAATGAGCAGTTCTTC,CSARNLAASYNEQFF
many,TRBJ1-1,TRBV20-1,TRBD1,TGCAGTGCCGACAACCGGGACAGGGGGACTGAAGCTTTCTTT,CSADNRDRGTEAFF
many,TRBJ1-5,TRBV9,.,TGTGCCAGCAGCGTAGCGGGGGGGAGTTTGGAGCCCCAGCATTTT,CASSVAGGSLEPQHF
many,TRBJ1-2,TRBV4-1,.,TGCGCCAGCAGCCAAGATGGGGGCAGGACAGACACCTTC,CASSQDGGRTDTF
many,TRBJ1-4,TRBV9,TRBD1,TGTGCCAGCAGCAGCCGACAGGGCCTCGTTAATGAAAAACTGTTTTTT,CASSSRQGLVNEKLFF
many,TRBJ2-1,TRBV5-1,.,TGCGCCAGCAGCTCCCCCCAGGGGTACAATGAGCAGTTCTTC,CASSSPQGYNEQFF
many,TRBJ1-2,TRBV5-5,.,TGTGCCAGCAGCTTGGCCGGGTTGTTCGGCAATGGGGCCAGGCGGTGGAGTGGCTACACCTTC,CASSLAGLFGNGARRWSGYTF
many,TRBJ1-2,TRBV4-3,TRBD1,TGCGCCAGCAGCGCAGGTGGGACAGGATATGGCTACACCTTC,CASSAGGTGYGYTF
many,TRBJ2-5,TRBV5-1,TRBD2,TGCGCCAGCAACAAACAGAGCGGGGGGATGGGGGAGACCCAGTACTTC,CASNKQSGGMGETQYF
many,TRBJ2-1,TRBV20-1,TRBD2,TGCAGTGCTAGACCCCGCGGTGCTAGCGGGGGGGATGAGCAGTTCTTC,CSARPRGASGGDEQFF
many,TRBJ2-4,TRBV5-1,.,TGCGCCAGCAGCCAAGACAGCGTACTAAAAAACATTCAGTACTTC,CASSQDSVLKNIQYF
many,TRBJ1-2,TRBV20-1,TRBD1,TGCAGTGCTAGAGATCGGGGAGGGACAGGATACTCGGTAGTAAACTATGGCTACACCTTC,CSARDRGGTGYSVVNYGYTF
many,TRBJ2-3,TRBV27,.,TGTGCCAGCAGTTTAACGGCGGGAACGAGCACAGATACGCAGTATTTT,CASSLTAGTSTDTQYF
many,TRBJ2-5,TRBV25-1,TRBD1,TGTGCCAGCAGTGAATTAGGACAGGGGGAGACCCAGTACTTC,CASSELGQGETQYF